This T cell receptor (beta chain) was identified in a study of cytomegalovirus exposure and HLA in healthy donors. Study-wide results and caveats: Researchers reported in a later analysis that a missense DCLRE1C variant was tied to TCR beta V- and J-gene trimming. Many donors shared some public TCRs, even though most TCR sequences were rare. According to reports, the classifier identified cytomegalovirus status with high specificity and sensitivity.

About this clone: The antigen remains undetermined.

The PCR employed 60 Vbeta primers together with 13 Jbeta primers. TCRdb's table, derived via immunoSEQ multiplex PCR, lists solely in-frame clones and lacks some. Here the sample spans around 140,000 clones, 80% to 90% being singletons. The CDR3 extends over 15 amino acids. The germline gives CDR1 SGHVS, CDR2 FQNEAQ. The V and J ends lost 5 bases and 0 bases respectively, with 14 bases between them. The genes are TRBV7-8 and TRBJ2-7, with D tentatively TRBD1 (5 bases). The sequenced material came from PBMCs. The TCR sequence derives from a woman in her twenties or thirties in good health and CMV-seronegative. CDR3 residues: CASSPFRQSSYEQYF. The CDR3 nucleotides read TGTGCCAGCAGCCCCTTCAGACAGTCCTCCTACGAGCAGTACTTC.